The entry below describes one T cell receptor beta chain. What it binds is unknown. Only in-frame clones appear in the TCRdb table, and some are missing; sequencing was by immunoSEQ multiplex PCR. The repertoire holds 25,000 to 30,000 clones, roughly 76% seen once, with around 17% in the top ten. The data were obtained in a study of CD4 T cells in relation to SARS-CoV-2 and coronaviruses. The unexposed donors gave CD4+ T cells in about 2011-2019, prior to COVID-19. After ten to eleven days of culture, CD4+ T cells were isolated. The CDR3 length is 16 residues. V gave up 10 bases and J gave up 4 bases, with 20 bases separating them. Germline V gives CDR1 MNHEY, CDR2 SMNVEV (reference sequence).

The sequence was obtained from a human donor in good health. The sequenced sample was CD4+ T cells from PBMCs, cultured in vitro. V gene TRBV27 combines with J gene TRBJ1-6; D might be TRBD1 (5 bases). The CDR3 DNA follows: TGTGCCACCTCCCTAACAAGGGGCAGGTATAATTCACCCCTCCACTTT. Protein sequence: CATSLTRGRYNSPLHF.